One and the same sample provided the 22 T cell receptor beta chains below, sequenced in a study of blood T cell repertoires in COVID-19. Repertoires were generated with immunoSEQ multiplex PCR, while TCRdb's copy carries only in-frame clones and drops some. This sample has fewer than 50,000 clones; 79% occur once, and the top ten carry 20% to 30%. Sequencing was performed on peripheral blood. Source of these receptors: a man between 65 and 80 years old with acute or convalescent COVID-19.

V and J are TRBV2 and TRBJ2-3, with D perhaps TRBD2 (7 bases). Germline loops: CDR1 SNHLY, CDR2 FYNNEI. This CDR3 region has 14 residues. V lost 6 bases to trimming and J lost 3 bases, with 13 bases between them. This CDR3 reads CASSGRGGTDTQYF. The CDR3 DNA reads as TGTGCCAGCAGCGGAAGGGGGGGGACAGATACGCAGTATTTT.

The CDR3 region has the DNA TGTGCCAGCAGCTTATTCGGTTTCAATCAGCCCCAGCATTTT. Its protein product is CASSLFGFNQPQHF. J is TRBJ1-5 and V is TRBV7-8, with unresolved D. Germline values: CDR1 SGHVS, CDR2 FQNEAQ. V lost 2 bases and J lost 3, with 8 bases in between. The length of the CDR3 is 14 residues.

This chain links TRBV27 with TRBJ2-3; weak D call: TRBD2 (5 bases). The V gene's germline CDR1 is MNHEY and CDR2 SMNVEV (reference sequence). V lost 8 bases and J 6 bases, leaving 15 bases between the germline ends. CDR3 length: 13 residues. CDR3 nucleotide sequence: TGTGCCAGCGAGGGTGTTCTCCACGATACGCAGTATTTT. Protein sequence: CASEGVLHDTQYF.

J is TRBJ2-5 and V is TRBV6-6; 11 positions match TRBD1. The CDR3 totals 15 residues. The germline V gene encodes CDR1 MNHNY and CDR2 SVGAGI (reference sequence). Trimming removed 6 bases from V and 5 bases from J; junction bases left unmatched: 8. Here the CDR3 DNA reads TGTGCCAGCAGGCCTAGGGACAGGGGGTTGGAGACCCAGTACTTC. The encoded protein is CASRPRDRGLETQYF.

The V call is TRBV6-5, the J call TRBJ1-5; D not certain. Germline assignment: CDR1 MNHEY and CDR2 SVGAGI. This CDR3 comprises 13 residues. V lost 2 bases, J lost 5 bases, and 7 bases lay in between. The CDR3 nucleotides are TGTGCCAGCAGTTACGGCCCTCATCAGCCCCAGCATTTT. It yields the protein CASSYGPHQPQHF.

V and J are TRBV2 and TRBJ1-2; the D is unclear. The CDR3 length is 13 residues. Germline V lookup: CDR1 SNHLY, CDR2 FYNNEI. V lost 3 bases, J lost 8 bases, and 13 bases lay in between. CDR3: CASSDLGDRGYTF. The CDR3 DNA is TGTGCCAGCAGTGATTTAGGAGATAGAGGCTACACCTTC. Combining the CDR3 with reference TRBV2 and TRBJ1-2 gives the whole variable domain EPEVTQTPSHQVTQMGQEVILRCVPISNHLYFYWYRQILGQKVEFLVSFYNNEISEKSEIFDDQFSVERPDGSNFTLKIRSTKLEDSAMYFCASSDLGDRGYTFGSGTRLTVV.

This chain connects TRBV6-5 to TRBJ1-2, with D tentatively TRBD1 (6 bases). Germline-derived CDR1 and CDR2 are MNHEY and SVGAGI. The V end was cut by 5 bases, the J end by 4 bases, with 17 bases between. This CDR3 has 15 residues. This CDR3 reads CASSSRQAVGYGYTF. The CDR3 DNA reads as TGTGCCAGCAGTAGTAGACAGGCAGTTGGCTATGGCTACACCTTC.

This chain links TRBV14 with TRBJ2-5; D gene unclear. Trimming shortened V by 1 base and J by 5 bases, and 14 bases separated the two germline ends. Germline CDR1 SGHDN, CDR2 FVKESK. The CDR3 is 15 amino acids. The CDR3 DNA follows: TGTGCCAGCAGCCAAGTGGGCTCACTTGGGGAGACCCAGTACTTC. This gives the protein CASSQVGSLGETQYF.

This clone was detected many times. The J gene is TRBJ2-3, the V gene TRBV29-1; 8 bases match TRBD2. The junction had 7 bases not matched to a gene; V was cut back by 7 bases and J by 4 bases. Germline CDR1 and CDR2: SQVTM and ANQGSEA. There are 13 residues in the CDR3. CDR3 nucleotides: TGCAGCGCCCACCGGGGGGGCGCAGATACGCAGTATTTT. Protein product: CSAHRGGADTQYF.

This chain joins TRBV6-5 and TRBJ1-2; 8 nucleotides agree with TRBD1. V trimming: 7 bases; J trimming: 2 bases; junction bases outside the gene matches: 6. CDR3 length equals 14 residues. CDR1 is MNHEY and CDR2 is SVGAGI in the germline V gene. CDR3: CASTGQGANYGYTF. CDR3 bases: TGTGCCAGCACAGGACAGGGTGCAAACTATGGCTACACCTTC.

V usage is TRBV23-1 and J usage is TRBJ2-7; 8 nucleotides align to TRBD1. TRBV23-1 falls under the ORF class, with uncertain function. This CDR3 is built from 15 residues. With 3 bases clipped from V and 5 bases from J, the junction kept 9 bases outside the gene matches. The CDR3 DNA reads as TGCGCCAGCAGTCAGCGCAGACAGGGGATGGACGAGCAGTACTTC. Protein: CASSQRRQGMDEQYF.

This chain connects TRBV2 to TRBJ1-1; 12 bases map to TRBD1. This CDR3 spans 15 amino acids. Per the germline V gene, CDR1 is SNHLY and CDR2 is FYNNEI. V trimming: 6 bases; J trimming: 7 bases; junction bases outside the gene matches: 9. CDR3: CASREWDRGRVEAFF. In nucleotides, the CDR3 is TGTGCCAGCAGGGAGTGGGACAGGGGGCGAGTTGAAGCTTTCTTT. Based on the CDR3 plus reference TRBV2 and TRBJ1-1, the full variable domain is EPEVTQTPSHQVTQMGQEVILRCVPISNHLYFYWYRQILGQKVEFLVSFYNNEISEKSEIFDDQFSVERPDGSNFTLKIRSTKLEDSAMYFCASREWDRGRVEAFFGQGTRLTVV.

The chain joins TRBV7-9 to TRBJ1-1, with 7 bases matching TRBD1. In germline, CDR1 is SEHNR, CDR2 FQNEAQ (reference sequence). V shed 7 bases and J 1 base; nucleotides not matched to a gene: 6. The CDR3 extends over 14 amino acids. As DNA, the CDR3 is TGTGCCAGCAACCTACAGGGGTCGAACACTGAAGCTTTCTTT. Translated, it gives CASNLQGSNTEAFF.

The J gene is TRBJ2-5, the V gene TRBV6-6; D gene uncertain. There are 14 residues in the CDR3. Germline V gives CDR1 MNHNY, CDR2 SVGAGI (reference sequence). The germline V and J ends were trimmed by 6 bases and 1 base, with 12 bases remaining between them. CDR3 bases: TGTGCCAGCAGACACCGACAAGTCCAAGAGACCCAGTACTTC. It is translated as CASRHRQVQETQYF.

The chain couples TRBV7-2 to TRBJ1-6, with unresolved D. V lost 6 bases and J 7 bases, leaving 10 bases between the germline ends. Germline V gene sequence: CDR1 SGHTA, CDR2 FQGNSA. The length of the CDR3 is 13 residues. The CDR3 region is CASRDWENSPLHF. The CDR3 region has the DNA TGTGCCAGCAGGGACTGGGAAAATTCACCCCTCCACTTT.

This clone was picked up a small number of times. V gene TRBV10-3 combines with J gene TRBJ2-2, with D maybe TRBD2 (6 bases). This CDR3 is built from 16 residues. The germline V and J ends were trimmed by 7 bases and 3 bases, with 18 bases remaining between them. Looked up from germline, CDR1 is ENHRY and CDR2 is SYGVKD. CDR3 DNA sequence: TGTGCCATCACCTCGCTGGGGGGTGCTTACACCGGGGAGCTGTTTTTT. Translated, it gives CAITSLGGAYTGELFF.

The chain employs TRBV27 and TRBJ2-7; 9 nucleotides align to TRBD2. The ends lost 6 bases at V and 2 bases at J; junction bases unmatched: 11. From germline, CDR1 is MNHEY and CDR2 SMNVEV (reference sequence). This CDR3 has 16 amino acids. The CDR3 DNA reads TGTGCCAGCAGACCCAAACCTCAGCGGGAGGCCTACGAGCAGTACTTC. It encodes CASRPKPQREAYEQYF.

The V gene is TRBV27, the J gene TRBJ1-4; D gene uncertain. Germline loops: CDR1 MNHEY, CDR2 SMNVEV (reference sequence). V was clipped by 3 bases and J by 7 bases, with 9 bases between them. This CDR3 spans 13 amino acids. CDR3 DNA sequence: TGTGCCAGCAGTTTTTCCGGGTTTGAAAAACTGTTTTTT. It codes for CASSFSGFEKLFF. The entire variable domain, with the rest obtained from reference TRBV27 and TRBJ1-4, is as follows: EAQVTQNPRYLITVTGKKLTVTCSQNMNHEYMSWYRQDPGLGLRQIYYSMNVEVTDKGDVPEGYKVSRKEKRNFPLILESPSPNQTSLYFCASSFSGFEKLFFGSGTQLSVL.

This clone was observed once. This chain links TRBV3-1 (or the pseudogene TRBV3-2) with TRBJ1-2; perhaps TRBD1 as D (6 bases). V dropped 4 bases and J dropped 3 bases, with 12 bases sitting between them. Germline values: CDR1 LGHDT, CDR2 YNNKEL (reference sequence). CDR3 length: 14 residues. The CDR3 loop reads CASSPMGQDYGYTF. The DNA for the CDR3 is TGTGCCAGCAGCCCAATGGGACAAGACTATGGCTACACCTTC.

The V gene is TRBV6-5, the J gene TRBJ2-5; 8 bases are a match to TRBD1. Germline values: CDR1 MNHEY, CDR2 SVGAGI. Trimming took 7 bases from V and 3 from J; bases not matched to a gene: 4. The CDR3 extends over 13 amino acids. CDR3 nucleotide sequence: TGTGCCAGCAATCTGGACAGGGAAGAGACCCAGTACTTC. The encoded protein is CASNLDREETQYF.

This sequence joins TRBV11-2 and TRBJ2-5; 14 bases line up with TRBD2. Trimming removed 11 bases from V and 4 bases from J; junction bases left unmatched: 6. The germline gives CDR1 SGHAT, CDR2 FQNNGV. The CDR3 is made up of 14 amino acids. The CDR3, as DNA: TGTGCCGTTTCCGGACTAGCGGGAGGAGAGACCCAGTACTTC. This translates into CAVSGLAGGETQYF.

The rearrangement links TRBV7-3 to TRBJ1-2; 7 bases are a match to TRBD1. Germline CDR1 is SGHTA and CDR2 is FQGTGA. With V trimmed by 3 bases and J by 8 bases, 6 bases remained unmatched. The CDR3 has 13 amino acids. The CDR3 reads CASSFRQGGGYTF. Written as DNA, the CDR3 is TGTGCCAGCAGCTTCAGACAGGGCGGAGGCTACACCTTC. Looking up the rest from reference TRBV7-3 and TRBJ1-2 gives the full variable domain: GAGVSQTPSNKVTEKGKYVELRCDPISGHTALYWYRQSLGQGPEFLIYFQGTGAADDSGLPNDRFFAVRPEGSVSTLKIQRTERGDSAVYLCASSFRQGGGYTFGSGTRLTVV.